Below are 11 T cell receptor beta chains sequenced from a single sample in a study of CD8+ T cells in alopecia areata. cDNA reverse transcribed from extracted RNA served as the sequencing template. The repertoire was sequenced with immunoSEQ multiplex PCR; TCRdb's copy has only in-frame clones and lacks some. The data list around 300,000 clones, none observed once; roughly 1.2% falls to the top ten. Cell sorting was performed on pooled cutaneous lymph node cells with CD4, CD8alpha, NKG2D, NKG2ACE and other markers. The specimen was CD4+ T cells sorted from a lymph node. The receptors originated from a C3H/HeJ mouse with alopecia areata. Mice of this strain are of MHC haplotype H2-k.

This clone has more than one count but fewer than ten. The listed genes are named as in mouse. The read terminates 4 residues ahead of where the CDR3 ends, so the germline J gene completes it. This sequence joins TRBV13-3 and TRBJ2-7; TRBD1 might be the D (6 bases). V lost 4 bases and J lost 3, with 14 bases in between. Germline assignment: CDR1 NNHDY and CDR2 SYVADS. The CDR3 has 14 residues. The part of the CDR3 DNA that was read is TGTGCCAGCAGTCCCCGGGACATCCACTAT. Its protein product is CASSPRDIHY. The entire CDR3 is CASSPRDIHYEQYF.

A note on this clone: Genes and germline come from the mouse. The DNA ends 4 residues before the CDR3 does, and the rest of the CDR3 is filled in from the germline J gene. V is TRBV31 and J is TRBJ1-2, with a possible D match to TRBD1 (5 bases). There are 14 residues in the CDR3. Germline V gene data show CDR1 as GKSSPN and CDR2 as SITVG. V was clipped by 2 bases and J by 3 bases, with 13 bases between them. The CDR3 bases that were read are TGTGCCTGGAGTGTGGGGGTAGGCGACTCC. As protein: CAWSVGVGDS. The entire CDR3 is CAWSVGVGDSDYTF.

This clone was recorded a few times. Here the gene names and germline are mouse. CDR3 protein: CTCSDRGLAETLYF. CDR3 DNA, as far as it was read: TGCACCTGCAGTGACAGGGGGCTGGCAGAA. The chain recombines TRBV1 with TRBJ2-3; 9 positions agree with TRBD1. The read ends 4 residues before the CDR3 terminus; that terminus is restored from the germline J gene. The CDR3 consists of 14 residues. Germline CDR1 reads NSQYPW; CDR2 reads LRSPGD (reference sequence). J gave up 3 bases and V 4 bases, and 2 bases lay outside the gene matches.

Worth noting for this clone: The gene names given are mouse names. The read ends 4 residues before the CDR3 terminus; that terminus is restored from the germline J gene. The chain employs TRBV5 and TRBJ2-1; 9 bases map to TRBD1. In germline, CDR1 is LGHNA, CDR2 YNLKQL (reference sequence). With 0 bases clipped from V and 6 bases from J, the junction kept 3 bases outside the gene matches. The CDR3 is 15 amino acids. CDR3 amino acids: CASSQDWGQGAEQFF. Partial CDR3 DNA: TGTGCCAGCAGCCAAGACTGGGGACAGGGTGCT.

On this clone: These gene names are mouse names. Coverage ceases 4 residues before the CDR3 finishes, and the germline J gene fills in the end. The same CDR3 is also encoded by other DNA sequences in this sample. This chain uses TRBV5 with TRBJ2-5, with 8 bases fitting TRBD2. The length of the CDR3 is 16 residues. Germline loops: CDR1 LGHNA, CDR2 YNLKQL (reference sequence). V shed 4 bases, J shed 0 bases, and the junction held 6 bases outside the gene matches. The CDR3 protein is CASSPRLGINQDTQYF. CDR3 bases read: TGTGCCAGCAGCCCCCGACTGGGGATTAACCAAGAC.

This clone was observed a handful of times. Genes here carry mouse names. The CDR3 goes on 4 residues after the read ends, and that part is filled in from the germline J gene. The chain is built from TRBV19 and TRBJ2-1; 8 bases match TRBD2. The CDR3 length is 13 residues. Germline V gene sequence: CDR1 FNHDT, CDR2 SITEND (reference sequence). The V segment lost 6 bases and the J segment 3 bases; nucleotides outside the gene matches: 2. CDR3 DNA (partial): TGTGCCAGCACCTGGGGGGTCTATGCT. Amino acids: CASTWGVYA. The full CDR3 is CASTWGVYAEQFF.

Comments on this clone: Gene names are the mouse ones. The sequenced fragment ends 4 residues before the CDR3 boundary, so the rest is inferred from the germline J gene. At the DNA level, this CDR3 is encoded by other sequences in the same sample as well. This chain uses TRBV13-1 with TRBJ1-2, with TRBD1 matching over 8 bases. The CDR3 totals 15 residues. V dropped 3 bases and J dropped 0; count of bases not matched to a gene: 4. From germline, CDR1 is NSHNY and CDR2 SYGAGN. CDR3 in amino acids: CASSGNRGANSDYTF. The covered CDR3 bases are TGTGCCAGCAGTGGAAACAGGGGGGCAAACTCC.

On this clone itself: Germline and genes: mouse. The observed sequence ends 4 residues before the CDR3 terminus, with the missing tail filled in from the germline J gene. The genes are TRBV13-2 and TRBJ2-1; a weak D match, TRBD2 (6 bases). The CDR3 runs 15 residues. CDR1 NNHNN and CDR2 SYGAGS come from the germline V gene (reference sequence). V gave up 0 bases and J gave up 3 bases, with 10 bases separating them. This CDR3 is CASGDGDSLYAEQFF. CDR3 DNA (partial): TGTGCCAGCGGTGATGGGGACTCCCTCTATGCT.

A remark on this clone: Gene labels here are mouse ones. The read halts 4 residues ahead of the CDR3 end, with the missing end drawn from the germline J gene. The genes are TRBV13-3 and TRBJ2-1; TRBD2 agrees at 11 bases. Per the germline V gene, CDR1 is NNHDY and CDR2 is SYVADS. CDR3 length: 16 amino acids. V shed 2 bases and J 1 base; nucleotides not matched to a gene: 2. The DNA read from the CDR3 is TGTGCCAGCAGTGAAGGGACTGGGGGAAACTATGCT. This sequence encodes CASSEGTGGNYA. The complete CDR3 protein is CASSEGTGGNYAEQFF.

This clone showed up just a few times. Mouse names are used for the genes. The CDR3 end lies 4 residues beyond the end of the read and is filled in from the germline J gene. This chain joins TRBV17 and TRBJ2-4; TRBD1 might be the D (5 bases). The CDR3 has 14 residues. Per germline, CDR1 MNHDT and CDR2 YYDKIL. With 4 bases removed from V and 3 bases from J, the gap between germline ends came to 11 bases. The chain's CDR3 is CASSKRGGQNTLYF. The covered CDR3 bases are TGTGCTAGCAGTAAAAGGGGAGGGCAAAAC.

In this sample, this clone turned up a few times. Gene names follow the mouse nomenclature. Sequencing ends 4 residues short of the CDR3 end; the germline J gene provides the rest. The chain carries TRBV13-2 and TRBJ2-4; 9 bases match TRBD2. The CDR3 covers 14 residues. Per the germline V gene, CDR1 is NNHNN and CDR2 is SYGAGS (reference sequence). CDR3 loop: CASGPGTGRNTLYF. The CDR3 bases that were read are TGTGCCAGCGGCCCCGGGACTGGGAGAAAC.